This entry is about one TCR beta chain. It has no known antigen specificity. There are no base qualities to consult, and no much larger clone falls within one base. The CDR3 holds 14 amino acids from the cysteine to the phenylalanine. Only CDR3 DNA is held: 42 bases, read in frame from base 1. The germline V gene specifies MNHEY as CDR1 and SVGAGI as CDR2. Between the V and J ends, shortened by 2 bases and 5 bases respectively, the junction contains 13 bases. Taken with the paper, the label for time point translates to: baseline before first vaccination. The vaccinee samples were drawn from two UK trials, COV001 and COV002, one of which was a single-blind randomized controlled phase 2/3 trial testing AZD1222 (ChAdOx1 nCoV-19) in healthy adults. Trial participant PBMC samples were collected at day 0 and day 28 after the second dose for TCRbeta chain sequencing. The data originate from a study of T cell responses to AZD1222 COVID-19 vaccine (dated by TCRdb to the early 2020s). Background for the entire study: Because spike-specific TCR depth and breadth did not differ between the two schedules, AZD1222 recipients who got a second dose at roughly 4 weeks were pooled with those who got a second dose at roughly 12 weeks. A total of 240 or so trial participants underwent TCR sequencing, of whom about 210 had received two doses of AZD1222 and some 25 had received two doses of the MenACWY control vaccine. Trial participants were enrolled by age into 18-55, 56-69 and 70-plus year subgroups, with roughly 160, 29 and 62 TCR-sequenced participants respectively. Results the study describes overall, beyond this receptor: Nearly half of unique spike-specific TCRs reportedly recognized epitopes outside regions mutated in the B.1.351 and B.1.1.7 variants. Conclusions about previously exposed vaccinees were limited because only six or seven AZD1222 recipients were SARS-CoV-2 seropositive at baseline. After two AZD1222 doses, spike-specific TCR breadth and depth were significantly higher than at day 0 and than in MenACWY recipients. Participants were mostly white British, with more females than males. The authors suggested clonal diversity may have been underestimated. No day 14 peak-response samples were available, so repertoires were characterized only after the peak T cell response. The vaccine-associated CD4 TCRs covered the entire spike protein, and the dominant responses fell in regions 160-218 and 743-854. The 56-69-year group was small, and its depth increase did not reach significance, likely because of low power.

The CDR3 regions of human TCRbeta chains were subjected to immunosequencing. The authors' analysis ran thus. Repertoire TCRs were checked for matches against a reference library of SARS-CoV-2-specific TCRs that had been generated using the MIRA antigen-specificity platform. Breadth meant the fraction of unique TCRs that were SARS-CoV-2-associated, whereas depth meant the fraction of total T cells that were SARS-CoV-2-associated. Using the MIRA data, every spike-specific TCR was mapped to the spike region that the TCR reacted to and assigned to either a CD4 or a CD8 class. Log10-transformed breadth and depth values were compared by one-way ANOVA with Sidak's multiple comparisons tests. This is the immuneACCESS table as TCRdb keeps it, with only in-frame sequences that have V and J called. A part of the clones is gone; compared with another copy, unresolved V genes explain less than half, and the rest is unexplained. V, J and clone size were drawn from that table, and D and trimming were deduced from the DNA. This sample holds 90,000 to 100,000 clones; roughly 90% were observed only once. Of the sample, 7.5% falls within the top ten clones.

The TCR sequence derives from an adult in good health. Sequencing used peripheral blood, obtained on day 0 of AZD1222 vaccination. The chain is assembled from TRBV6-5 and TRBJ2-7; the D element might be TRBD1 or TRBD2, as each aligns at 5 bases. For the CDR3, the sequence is CASSYAGGIDEQYF. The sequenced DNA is TGTGCCAGCAGTTACGCTGGGGGAATCGACGAGCAGTACTTC.